The 8 T cell receptor beta chains presented below share a single source sample, sequenced in a study of molecular identifiers for immune sequencing clone quantification. Each CDR3 protein is one row after TCRdb ran MiXCR on the PCR reads. The sample yields about 640,000 distinct CDR3 sequences, less than 20% seen once. The sequenced material came from naive CD8+ T cells from blood, with Jurkat cell RNA spiked in. Subset noted: FACS-sorted CD8+CD4-CCR7+CD45RA+ naive T cells. The origin of the receptors is a human donor in good health. Some libraries in this study had Jurkat cell RNA spiked in.

This clonotype was counted many times. The V and J genes are TRBV3-1 and TRBJ1-4, with D uncertain. CDR1 is LGHDT and CDR2 is YNNKEL in the germline V gene (reference sequence). Trimming took off 4 bases at V and 0 bases at J, with 9 bases between the two ends. CDR3 length equals 15 residues. CDR3 DNA: TGTGCCAGCAGCCTGATCTTTGCAACTAATGAAAAACTGTTTTTT. This translates into CASSLIFATNEKLFF. Supplemented by reference TRBV3-1 and TRBJ1-4, the full variable domain reads DTAVSQTPKYLVTQMGNDKSIKCEQNLGHDTMYWYKQDSKKFLKIMFSYNNKELIINETVPNRFSPKSPDKAHLNLHINSLELGDSAVYFCASSLIFATNEKLFFGSGTQLSVL.

The sample holds many counts of this clonotype. The V and J genes are TRBV30 and TRBJ1-1, with D unclear. Between the trimmed V and J ends, which lost 4 bases and 6 bases, there was a span of 12 bases. The length of the CDR3 is 12 residues. Germline lookup yields CDR1 GTSNPN and CDR2 SVGIG (reference sequence). The CDR3: CAWTVFGAEAFF. The CDR3 region has the DNA TGTGCCTGGACGGTGTTCGGTGCTGAAGCTTTCTTT.

This clonotype occurred many times. V is TRBV5-1 and J is TRBJ2-7, with TRBD2 as a possible D gene (7 bases). V was trimmed by 0 bases and J by 5 bases, leaving 21 bases between them. The CDR3 totals 17 residues. Germline V gene data show CDR1 as SGHRS and CDR2 as YFSETQ. The CDR3 bases are TGCGCCAGCAGCTTGGGTTTTGGGGGGGCCGCAAGCCACGAGCAGTACTTC. Residues: CASSLGFGGAASHEQYF.

Many counts were recorded for this clonotype. V and J are TRBV5-1 and TRBJ1-1, with 9 bases that match TRBD1. The CDR3 is 15 residues long. The ends lost 4 bases at V and 3 bases at J; junction bases unmatched: 7. Per germline, CDR1 SGHRS and CDR2 YFSETQ. The CDR3 loop reads CASSGGTGRYTEAFF. The CDR3 nucleotides are TGCGCCAGCAGCGGCGGGACAGGGCGGTACACTGAAGCTTTCTTT.

The rearrangement joins TRBV9 to TRBJ2-3; a possible D gene is TRBD2 (7 bases). The CDR3 is made up of 15 amino acids. Germline V gene sequence: CDR1 SGDLS, CDR2 YYNGEE. V was trimmed by 0 bases and J by 5 bases, leaving 13 bases between them. The CDR3 loop is CASSVEGGRGDTQYF. CDR3 coding DNA: TGTGCCAGCAGCGTAGAGGGGGGGCGTGGAGATACGCAGTATTTT.

This clonotype was counted once. A much larger clonotype is one base distant, so this may be a read error. The J gene is TRBJ2-7, the V gene TRBV7-8, with 7 bases lining up with TRBD1. CDR3 length: 14 amino acids. Losses at the gene ends were 6 bases for V and 6 bases for J; bases not matched to a gene: 11. The germline CDR1 and CDR2 sequences are SGHVS and FQNEAQ. The CDR3 loop is CASRSVTGMTEQYF. CDR3 bases: TGTGCCAGCAGGTCCGTGACAGGGATGACCGAGCAGTACTTC.

This clonotype was seen just once. This may stem from a read error, because a much larger clone lies one nucleotide away. The chain has TRBV19 and TRBJ2-1; no clear D. The CDR3 extends over 14 amino acids. CDR1 is LNHDA, CDR2 SQIVND, per germline (reference sequence). Here the CDR3 DNA reads TGTGCCAGTAGTAACGACCTTACCCACAATGAGCAGTCCTTC. Translated: CASSNDLTHNEQSF.

Remarks on this clonotype: Lacking the conserved final phenylalanine or tryptophan, this CDR3 likely reflects a read error. This chain connects TRBV2 to TRBJ2-6; D call uncertain. V was shortened by 6 bases and J by 4 bases, with 10 bases between the two germline ends. Germline loops: CDR1 SNHLY, CDR2 FYNNEI. The CDR3 has 14 residues. In nucleotides, the CDR3 is TGTGCCAGCAGCTCCCGGGTCGGGGCCAACGTCCTGACTTCC. It translates to CASSSRVGANVLTS.